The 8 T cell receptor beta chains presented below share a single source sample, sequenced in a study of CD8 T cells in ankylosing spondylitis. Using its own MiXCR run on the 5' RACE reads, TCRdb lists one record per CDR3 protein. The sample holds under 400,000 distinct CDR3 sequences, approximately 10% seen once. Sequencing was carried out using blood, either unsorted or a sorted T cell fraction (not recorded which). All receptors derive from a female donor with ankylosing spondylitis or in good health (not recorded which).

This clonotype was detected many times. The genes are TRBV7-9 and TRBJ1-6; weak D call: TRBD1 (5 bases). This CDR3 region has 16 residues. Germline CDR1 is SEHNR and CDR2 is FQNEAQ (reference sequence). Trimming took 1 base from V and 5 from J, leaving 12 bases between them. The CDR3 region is CASSLDTKGNNSPLHF. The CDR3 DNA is TGTGCCAGCAGCTTAGATACGAAGGGGAATAATTCACCCCTCCACTTT. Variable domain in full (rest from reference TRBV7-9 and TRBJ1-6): DTGVSQNPRHKITKRGQNVTFRCDPISEHNRLYWYRQTLGQGPEFLTYFQNEAQLEKSRLLSDRFSAERPKGSFSTLEIQRTEQGDSAMYLCASSLDTKGNNSPLHFGNGTRLTVT.

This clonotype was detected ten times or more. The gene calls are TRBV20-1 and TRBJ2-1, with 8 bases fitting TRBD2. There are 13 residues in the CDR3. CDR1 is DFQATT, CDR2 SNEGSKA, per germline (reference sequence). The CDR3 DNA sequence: TGCGGTTCTACTAGCGGTAACCCCAATGAGCAGTTCTTC. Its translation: CGSTSGNPNEQFF.

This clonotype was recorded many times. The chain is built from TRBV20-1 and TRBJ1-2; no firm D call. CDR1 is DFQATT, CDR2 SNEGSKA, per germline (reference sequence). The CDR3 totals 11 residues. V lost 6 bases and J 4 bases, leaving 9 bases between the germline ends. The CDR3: CSATRSYGYTF. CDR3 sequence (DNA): TGCAGTGCCACTCGGTCCTATGGCTACACCTTC.

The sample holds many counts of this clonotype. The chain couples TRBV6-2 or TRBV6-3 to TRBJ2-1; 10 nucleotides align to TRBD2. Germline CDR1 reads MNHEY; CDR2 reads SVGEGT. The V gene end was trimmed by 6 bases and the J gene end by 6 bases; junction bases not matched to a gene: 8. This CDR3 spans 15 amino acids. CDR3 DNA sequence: TGTGCCAGCAGCTACAAACTAGCGGGACTCAATGAGCAGTTCTTC. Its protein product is CASSYKLAGLNEQFF.

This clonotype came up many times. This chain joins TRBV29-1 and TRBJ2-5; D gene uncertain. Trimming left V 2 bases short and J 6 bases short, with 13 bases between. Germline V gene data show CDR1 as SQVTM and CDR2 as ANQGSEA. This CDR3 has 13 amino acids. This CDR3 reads CSVEIADGKTQYF. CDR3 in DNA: TGCAGCGTTGAAATAGCCGACGGCAAGACCCAGTACTTC. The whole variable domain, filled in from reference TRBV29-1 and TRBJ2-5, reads SAVISQKPSRDICQRGTSLTIQCQVDSQVTMMFWYRQQPGQSLTLIATANQGSEATYESGFVIDKFPISRPNLTFSTLTVSNMSPEDSSIYLCSVEIADGKTQYFGPGTRLLVL.

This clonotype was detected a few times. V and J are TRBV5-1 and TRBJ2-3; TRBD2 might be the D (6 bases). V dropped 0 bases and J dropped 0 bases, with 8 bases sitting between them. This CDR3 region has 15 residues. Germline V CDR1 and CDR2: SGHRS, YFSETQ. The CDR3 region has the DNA TGCGCCAGCAGCTTGGACGGGAGAAGCACAGATACGCAGTATTTT. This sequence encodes CASSLDGRSTDTQYF. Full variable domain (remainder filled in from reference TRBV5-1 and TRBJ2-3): KAGVTQTPRYLIKTRGQQVTLSCSPISGHRSVSWYQQTPGQGLQFLFEYFSETQRNKGNFPGRFSGRQFSNSRSEMNVSTLELGDSALYLCASSLDGRSTDTQYFGPGTRLTVL.

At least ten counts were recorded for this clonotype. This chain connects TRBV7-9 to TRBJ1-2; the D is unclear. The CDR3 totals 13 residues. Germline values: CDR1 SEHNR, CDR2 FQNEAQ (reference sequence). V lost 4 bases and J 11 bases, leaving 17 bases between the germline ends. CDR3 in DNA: TGTGCCAGCAGCTCAAAAACCCTCCATCGTTACACCTTC. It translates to CASSSKTLHRYTF.

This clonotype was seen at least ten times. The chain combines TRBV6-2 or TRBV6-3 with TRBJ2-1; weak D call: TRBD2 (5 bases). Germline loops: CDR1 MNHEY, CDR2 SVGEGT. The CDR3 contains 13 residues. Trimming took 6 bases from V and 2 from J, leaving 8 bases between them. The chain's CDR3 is CASSIGTYNEQFF. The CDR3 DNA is TGTGCCAGCAGCATCGGGACCTACAATGAGCAGTTCTTC.